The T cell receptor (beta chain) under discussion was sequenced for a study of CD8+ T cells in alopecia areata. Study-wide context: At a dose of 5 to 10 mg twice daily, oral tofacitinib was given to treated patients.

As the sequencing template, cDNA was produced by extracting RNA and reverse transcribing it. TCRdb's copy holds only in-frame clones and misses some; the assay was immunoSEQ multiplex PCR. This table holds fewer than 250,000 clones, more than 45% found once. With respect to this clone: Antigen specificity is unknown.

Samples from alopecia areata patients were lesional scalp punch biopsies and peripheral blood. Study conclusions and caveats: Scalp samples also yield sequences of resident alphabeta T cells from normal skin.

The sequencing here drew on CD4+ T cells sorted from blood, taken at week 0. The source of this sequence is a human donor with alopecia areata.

The CDR3 loop is CAISESLGFPGYEQYF. CDR3 nucleotides: TGTGCCATCAGTGAGTCCCTCGGATTCCCCGGCTACGAGCAGTACTTC. The V gene is TRBV10-3, the J gene TRBJ2-7; the D is unclear. CDR1 ENHRY and CDR2 SYGVKD come from the germline V gene. V shed 0 bases and J shed 3 bases, with 15 bases lying between them. There are 16 residues in the CDR3.